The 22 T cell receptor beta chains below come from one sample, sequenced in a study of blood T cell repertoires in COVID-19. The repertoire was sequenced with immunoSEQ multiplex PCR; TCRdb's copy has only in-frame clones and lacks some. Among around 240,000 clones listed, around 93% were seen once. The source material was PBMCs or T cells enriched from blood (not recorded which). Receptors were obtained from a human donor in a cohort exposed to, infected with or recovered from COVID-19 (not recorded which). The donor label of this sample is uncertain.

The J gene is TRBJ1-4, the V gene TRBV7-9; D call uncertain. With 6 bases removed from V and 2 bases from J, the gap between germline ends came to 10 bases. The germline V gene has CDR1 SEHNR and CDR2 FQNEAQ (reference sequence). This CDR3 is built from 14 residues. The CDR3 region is CASSPVRTNEKLFF. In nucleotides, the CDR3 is TGTGCCAGCAGTCCAGTGAGGACTAATGAAAAACTGTTTTTT.

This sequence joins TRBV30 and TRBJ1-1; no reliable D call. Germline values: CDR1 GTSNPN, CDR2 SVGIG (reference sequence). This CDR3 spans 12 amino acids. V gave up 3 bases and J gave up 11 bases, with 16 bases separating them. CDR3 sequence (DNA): TGTGCCTGGAGAGGAGGCTCACCGGGGGCTTTCTTT. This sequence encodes CAWRGGSPGAFF.

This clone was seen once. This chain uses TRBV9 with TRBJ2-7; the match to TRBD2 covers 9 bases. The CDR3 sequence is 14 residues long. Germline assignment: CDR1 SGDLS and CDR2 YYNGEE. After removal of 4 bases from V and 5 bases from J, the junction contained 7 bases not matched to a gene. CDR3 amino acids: CASSPSGEEDEQYF. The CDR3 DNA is TGTGCCAGCAGCCCTAGCGGGGAGGAAGACGAGCAGTACTTC.

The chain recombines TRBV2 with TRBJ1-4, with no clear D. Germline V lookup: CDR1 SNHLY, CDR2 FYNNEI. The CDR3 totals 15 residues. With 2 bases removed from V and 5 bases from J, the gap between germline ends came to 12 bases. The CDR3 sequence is CASSETQQRNEKLFF. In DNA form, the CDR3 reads TGTGCCAGCAGTGAAACTCAGCAGCGAAATGAAAAACTGTTTTTT. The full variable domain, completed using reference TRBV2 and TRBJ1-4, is EPEVTQTPSHQVTQMGQEVILRCVPISNHLYFYWYRQILGQKVEFLVSFYNNEISEKSEIFDDQFSVERPDGSNFTLKIRSTKLEDSAMYFCASSETQQRNEKLFFGSGTQLSVL.

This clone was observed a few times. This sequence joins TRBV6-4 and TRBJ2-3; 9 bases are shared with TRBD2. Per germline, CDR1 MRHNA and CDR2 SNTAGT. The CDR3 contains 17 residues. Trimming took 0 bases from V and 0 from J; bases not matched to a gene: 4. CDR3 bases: TGTGCCAGCAGTGACTCAGGAGCGGGGGGAAGCACAGATACGCAGTATTTT. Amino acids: CASSDSGAGGSTDTQYF.

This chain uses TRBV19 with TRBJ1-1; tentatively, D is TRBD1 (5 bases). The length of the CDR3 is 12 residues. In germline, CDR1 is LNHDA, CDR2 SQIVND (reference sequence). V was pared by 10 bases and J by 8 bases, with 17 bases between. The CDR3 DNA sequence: TGTGCCATTTCTACTCCGGGACTCGAAGCTTTCTTT. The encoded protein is CAISTPGLEAFF. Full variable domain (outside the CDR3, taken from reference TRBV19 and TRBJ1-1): DGGITQSPKYLFRKEGQNVTLSCEQNLNHDAMYWYRQDPGQGLRLIYYSQIVNDFQKGDIAEGYSVSREKKESFPLTVTSAQKNPTAFYLCAISTPGLEAFFGQGTRLTVV.

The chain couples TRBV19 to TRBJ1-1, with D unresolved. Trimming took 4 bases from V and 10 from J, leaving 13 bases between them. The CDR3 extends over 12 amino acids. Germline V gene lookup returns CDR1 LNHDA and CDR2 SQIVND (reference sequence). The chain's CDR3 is CASSTTRRGAFF. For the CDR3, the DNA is TGTGCCAGTAGTACCACCCGCCGAGGAGCTTTCTTT.

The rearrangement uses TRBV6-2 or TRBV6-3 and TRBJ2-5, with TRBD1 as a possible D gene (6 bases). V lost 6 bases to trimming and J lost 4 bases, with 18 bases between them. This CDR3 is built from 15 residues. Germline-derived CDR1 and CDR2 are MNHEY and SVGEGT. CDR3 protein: CASSPLDRLRETQYF. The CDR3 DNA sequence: TGTGCCAGCAGCCCCCTCGACAGGTTAAGAGAGACCCAGTACTTC.

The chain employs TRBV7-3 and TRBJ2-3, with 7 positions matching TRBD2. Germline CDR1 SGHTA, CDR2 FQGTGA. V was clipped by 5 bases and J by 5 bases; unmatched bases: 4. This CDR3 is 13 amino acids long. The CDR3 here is CASSPWGGDTQYF. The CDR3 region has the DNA TGTGCCAGCAGCCCCTGGGGGGGAGATACGCAGTATTTT.

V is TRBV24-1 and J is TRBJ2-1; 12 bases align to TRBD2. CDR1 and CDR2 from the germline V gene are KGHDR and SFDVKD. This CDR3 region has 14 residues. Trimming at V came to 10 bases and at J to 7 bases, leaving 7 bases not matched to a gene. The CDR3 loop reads CATSSGGARNEQFF. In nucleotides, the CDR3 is TGTGCCACATCTAGCGGGGGGGCTCGGAATGAGCAGTTCTTC.

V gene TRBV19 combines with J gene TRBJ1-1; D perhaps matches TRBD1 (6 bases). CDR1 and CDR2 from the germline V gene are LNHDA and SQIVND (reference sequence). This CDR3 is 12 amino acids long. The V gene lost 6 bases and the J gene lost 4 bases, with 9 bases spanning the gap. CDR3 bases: TGTGCCAGTAGAGGACAGCCCACTGAAGCTTTCTTT. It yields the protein CASRGQPTEAFF.

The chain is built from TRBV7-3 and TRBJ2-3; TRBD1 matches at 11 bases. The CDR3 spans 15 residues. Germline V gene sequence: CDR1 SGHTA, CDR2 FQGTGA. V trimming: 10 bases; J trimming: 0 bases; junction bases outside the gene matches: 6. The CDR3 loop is CATGQGASSTDTQYF. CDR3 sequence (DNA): TGTGCCACCGGACAGGGGGCCTCTAGCACAGATACGCAGTATTTT.

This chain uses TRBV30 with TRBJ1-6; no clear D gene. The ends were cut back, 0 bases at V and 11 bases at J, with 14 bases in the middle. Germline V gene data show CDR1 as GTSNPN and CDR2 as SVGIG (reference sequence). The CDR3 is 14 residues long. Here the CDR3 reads CAWSVTDIDTPLHF. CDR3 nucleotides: TGTGCCTGGAGTGTAACAGATATTGACACACCCCTCCACTTT.

The CDR3 spells CASSVPDRDYNEQFF. DNA of the CDR3: TGTGCCAGCAGTGTTCCGGACAGGGACTACAATGAGCAGTTCTTC. The rearrangement joins TRBV25-1 to TRBJ2-1; 8 bases align to TRBD1. The V gene end was trimmed by 4 bases and the J gene end by 3 bases; junction bases not matched to a gene: 5. CDR3 length: 15 amino acids. The germline V gene has CDR1 MGHDK and CDR2 SYGVNS.

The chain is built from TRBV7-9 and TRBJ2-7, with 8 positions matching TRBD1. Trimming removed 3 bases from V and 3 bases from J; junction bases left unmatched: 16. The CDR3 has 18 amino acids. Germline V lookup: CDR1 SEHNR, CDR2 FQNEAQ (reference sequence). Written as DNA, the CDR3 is TGTGCCAGCAGCTTTTCGGCACGTGGTGGCAGGGGGCTCTACGAGCAGTACTTC. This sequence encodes CASSFSARGGRGLYEQYF.

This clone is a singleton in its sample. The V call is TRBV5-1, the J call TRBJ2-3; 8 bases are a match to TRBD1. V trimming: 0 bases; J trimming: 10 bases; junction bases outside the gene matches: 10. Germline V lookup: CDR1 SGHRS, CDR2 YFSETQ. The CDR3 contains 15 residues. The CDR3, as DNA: TGCGCCAGCAGCTTGGTTGGTGGACAGGGAACGTCGCAGTATTTT. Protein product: CASSLVGGQGTSQYF.

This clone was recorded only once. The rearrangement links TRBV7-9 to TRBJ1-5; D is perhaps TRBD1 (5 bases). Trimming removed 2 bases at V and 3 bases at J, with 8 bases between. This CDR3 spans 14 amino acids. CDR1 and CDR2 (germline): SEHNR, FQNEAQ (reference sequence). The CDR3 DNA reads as TGTGCCAGCAGCTTACCGGGGGACAATCAGCCCCAGCATTTT. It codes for CASSLPGDNQPQHF. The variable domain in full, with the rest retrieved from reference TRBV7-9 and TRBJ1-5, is DTGVSQNPRHKITKRGQNVTFRCDPISEHNRLYWYRQTLGQGPEFLTYFQNEAQLEKSRLLSDRFSAERPKGSFSTLEIQRTEQGDSAMYLCASSLPGDNQPQHFGDGTRLSIL.

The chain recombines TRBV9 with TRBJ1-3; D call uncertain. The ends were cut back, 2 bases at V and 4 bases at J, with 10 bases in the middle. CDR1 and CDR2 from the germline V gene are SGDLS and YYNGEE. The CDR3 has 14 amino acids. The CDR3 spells CASSVSVPGNTIYF. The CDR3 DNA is TGTGCCAGCAGCGTTTCGGTGCCCGGAAACACCATATATTTT.

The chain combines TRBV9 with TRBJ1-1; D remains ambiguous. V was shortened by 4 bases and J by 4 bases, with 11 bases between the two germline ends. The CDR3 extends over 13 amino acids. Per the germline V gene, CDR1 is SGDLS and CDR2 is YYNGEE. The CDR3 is CASSPGPGTEAFF. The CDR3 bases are TGTGCCAGCAGCCCCGGTCCTGGCACTGAAGCTTTCTTT.

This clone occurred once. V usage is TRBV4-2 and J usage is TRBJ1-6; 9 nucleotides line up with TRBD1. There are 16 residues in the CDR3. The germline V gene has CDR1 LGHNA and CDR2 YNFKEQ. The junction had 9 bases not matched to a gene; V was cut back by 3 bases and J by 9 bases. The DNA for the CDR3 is TGTGCCAGCAGCCACAGACAGGGGGGAATCGGTTCACCCCTCCACTTT. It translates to CASSHRQGGIGSPLHF.

Here the CDR3 reads CASSSRTVGNNYGYTF. The DNA of the CDR3 is TGTGCCAGCAGTTCCCGGACAGTCGGAAATAACTATGGCTACACCTTC. The V gene is TRBV6-5, the J gene TRBJ1-2; TRBD1 might be the D (6 bases). CDR3 length equals 16 residues. CDR1 and CDR2 (germline): MNHEY, SVGAGI. V was pared by 4 bases and J by 1 base, with 16 bases between.

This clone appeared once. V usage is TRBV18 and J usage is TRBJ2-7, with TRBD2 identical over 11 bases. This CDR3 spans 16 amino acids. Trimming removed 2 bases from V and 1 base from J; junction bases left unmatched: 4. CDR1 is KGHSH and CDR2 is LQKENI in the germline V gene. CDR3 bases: TGTGCCAGCTCACCAACTCGACTAGCGGGGTCCTACGAGCAGTACTTC. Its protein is CASSPTRLAGSYEQYF. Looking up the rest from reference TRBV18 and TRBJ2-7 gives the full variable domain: NAGVMQNPRHLVRRRGQEARLRCSPMKGHSHVYWYRQLPEEGLKFMVYLQKENIIDESGMPKERFSAEFPKEGPSILRIQQVVRGDSAAYFCASSPTRLAGSYEQYFGPGTRLTVT.